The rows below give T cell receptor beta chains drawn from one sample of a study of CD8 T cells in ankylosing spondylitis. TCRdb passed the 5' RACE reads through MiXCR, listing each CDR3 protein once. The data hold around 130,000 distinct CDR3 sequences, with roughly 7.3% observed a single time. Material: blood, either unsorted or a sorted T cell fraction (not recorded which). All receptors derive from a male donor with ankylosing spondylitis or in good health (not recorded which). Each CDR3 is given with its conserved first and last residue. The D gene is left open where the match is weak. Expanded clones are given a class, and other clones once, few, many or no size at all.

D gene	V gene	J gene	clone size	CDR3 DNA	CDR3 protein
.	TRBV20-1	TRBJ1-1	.	TGCAGTGCTCCCTGGGGTGAAGGCACTGAAGCTTTCTTT	CSAPWGEGTEAFF
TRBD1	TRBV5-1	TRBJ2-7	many	TGCGCCAGCAGCTTGGCTGTGACAGGGACCTACGAGCAGTACTTC	CASSLAVTGTYEQYF
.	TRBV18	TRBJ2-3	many	TGTGCCAGCTCAACGGGAGAAACGCAGTATTTT	CASSTGETQYF
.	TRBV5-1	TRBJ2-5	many	TGCGCCAGCAGCGGGTGGGACCCCGCGCCGGGGGAGACCCAGTACTTC	CASSGWDPAPGETQYF
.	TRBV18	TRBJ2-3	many	TGTGCCAGCTCATCCGCCGGTGTCACAGATACGCAGTATTTT	CASSSAGVTDTQYF
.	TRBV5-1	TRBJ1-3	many	TGCGCCAGCAGCGAGGGACTCTCTGGAAACACCATATATTTT	CASSEGLSGNTIYF
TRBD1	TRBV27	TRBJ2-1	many	TGTGCCAGCAGTGCGACAGGGAGTACCTACAATGAGCAGTTCTTC	CASSATGSTYNEQFF
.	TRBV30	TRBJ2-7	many	TGTGCCTGGAGTGTACGTGGCAGGGAGACCTACGAGCAGTACTTC	CAWSVRGRETYEQYF
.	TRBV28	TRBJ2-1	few	TGTGCCAGTCACCCTAGGGACTTTTACAATGAGCAGTTCTTC	CASHPRDFYNEQFF
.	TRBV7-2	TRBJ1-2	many	TGTGCCAGCAGCTTAGACAGGGACTATGGCTACACCTTC	CASSLDRDYGYTF
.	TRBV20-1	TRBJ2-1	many	TGCAGTGCCCCCGGGACACCTTCCTCCTACAATGAGCAGTTCTTC	CSAPGTPSSYNEQFF
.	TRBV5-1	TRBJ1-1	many	TGCGCCAGCAACGACGAGTCCACTGAAGCTTTCTTT	CASNDESTEAFF
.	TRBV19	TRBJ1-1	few	TGTGCCAGTCCCCTAAGCTGGGCGAACACTGAAGCTTTCTTT	CASPLSWANTEAFF
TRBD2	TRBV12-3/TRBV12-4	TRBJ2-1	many	TGTGCCAGCAGTTTTGTTGGGGGGGGTGAGCAGTTCTTC	CASSFVGGGEQFF
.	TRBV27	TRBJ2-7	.	TGTGCCAGCGCTCGCAGGCCCTCCTACGAGCAGTACTTC	CASARRPSYEQYF
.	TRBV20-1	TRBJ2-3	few	TGCAGTGCTAGAGATCCCTCAGATACGCAGTATTTT	CSARDPSDTQYF
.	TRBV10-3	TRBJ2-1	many	TGTGCCATCAGTGTCGAGGGGGGGACAAAGCAGTTCTTC	CAISVEGGTKQFF
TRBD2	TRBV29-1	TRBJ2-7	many	TGCAGCGGGACTAGCGGCTACGAGCAGTACTTC	CSGTSGYEQYF
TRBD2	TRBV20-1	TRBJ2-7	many	TGCAGTGCACCCCTAGCGGGAGGGCCCTACGAGCAGTACTTC	CSAPLAGGPYEQYF
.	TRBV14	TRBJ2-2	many	TGTGCCAGCAGCCCGGACCTGAACACCGGGGAGCTGTTTTTT	CASSPDLNTGELFF
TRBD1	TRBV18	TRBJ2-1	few	TGTGCCAGCTCACCTTCCGTGACAGGGCTGGGCAATGAGCAGTTCTTC	CASSPSVTGLGNEQFF
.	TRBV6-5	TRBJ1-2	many	TGTGCCAGCAGTTACGGAACAGGGAAGTTTTATGGCTACACCTTC	CASSYGTGKFYGYTF
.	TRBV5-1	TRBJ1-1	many	TGCGCCAGCAGCCCCCAAGCCAGGGACACTGAAGCTTTCTTT	CASSPQARDTEAFF
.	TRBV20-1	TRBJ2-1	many	TGCAGTGCTAGTTCCCCCCGGGGCGGTCCTTTCGATGAGCAGTTCTTC	CSASSPRGGPFDEQFF
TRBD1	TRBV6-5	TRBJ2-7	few	TGTGCCAGCAGTTACGCCCTAACAGGGGCTACCTCCTACGAGCAGTACTTC	CASSYALTGATSYEQYF
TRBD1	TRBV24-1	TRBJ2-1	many	TGTGCCACCAGTGACCCCAGGGGGCTGGGACAGTTCTTC	CATSDPRGLGQFF
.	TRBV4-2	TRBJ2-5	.	TGTGCCAGCAGACCCAGGGTCCACGTCACCCAGTACTTC	CASRPRVHVTQYF
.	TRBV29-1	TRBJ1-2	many	TGCAGCGCCCCCGGGACCGAGAACTATGGCTACACCTTC	CSAPGTENYGYTF
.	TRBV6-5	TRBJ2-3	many	TGTGCCAGCAGTTACCAGGGGGAGGCCACAGATACGCAGTATTTT	CASSYQGEATDTQYF
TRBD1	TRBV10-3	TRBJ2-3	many	TGTGCCATCAGTGGGCTTGGACAGGGGACAGATACGCAGTATTTT	CAISGLGQGTDTQYF
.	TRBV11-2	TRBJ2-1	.	TGTGCCAGCAGCTTATCTATCGGGGGCAATGAGCAGTTCTTC	CASSLSIGGNEQFF
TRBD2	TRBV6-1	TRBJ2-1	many	TGTGCCAGCAGGACCTTCAGCGGGGGGTACAATGAGCAGTTCTTC	CASRTFSGGYNEQFF
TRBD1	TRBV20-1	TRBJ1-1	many	TGCAGTGCTAGAGATGTTTTCGGGCAGGGGGGCACTGAAGCTTTCTTT	CSARDVFGQGGTEAFF
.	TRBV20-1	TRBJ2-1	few	TGCAGTGCTAGAGAGAATCGGGCTAATGAGCAGTTCTTC	CSARENRANEQFF
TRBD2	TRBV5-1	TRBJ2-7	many	TGCGCCAGCAGCTTGGGGCCTAGCGGGAGGTACGAGCAGTACTTC	CASSLGPSGRYEQYF
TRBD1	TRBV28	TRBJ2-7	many	TGTGCCAGCAGTTTGTTCGCCCAGGGGGCAGTGGAGCAGTACTTC	CASSLFAQGAVEQYF
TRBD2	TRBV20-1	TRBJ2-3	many	TGCAGTGTTACGCGACTAGCTCTAACCACAGATACGCAGTATTTT	CSVTRLALTTDTQYF
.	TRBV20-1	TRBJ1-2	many	TGCAGTGCTAGAACCCGGACAGCAAACACCTTC	CSARTRTANTF
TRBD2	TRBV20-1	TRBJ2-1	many	TGCAGTGCGGACCGGACTAGCGGGCGACACAATGAGCAGTTCTTC	CSADRTSGRHNEQFF
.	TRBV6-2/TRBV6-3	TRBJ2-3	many	TGTGCCAGCTTAGGTAACGGCGCAGATACGCAGTATTTT	CASLGNGADTQYF
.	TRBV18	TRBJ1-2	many	TGTGCCAGCTCACCCTTTCGGGACAAGGGCCCTAACCACGGTGGCTACACCTTC	CASSPFRDKGPNHGGYTF
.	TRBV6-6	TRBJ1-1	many	TGTGCCAGCAGTAGGGGCACTGAAGCTTTCTTT	CASSRGTEAFF
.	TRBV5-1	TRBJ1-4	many	TGCGCCAGCAGCCCCGGAGGGGGTCCGGGGGTTGAAAAACTGTTTTTT	CASSPGGGPGVEKLFF
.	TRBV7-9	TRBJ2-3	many	TGTGCCAGCAGCACCATCACAGATACGCAGTATTTT	CASSTITDTQYF
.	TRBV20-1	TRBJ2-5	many	TGCAGTGCTAGAGGCCGCCTTTCGGGACAAGAGACCCAGTACTTC	CSARGRLSGQETQYF
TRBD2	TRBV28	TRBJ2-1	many	TGTGCCAGCAGTCCGAACTTCGGGACTAGCGGGAGCTCCTACAATGAGCAGTTCTTC	CASSPNFGTSGSSYNEQFF
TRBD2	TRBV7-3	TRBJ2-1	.	TGTGCCAGCAGCTTAATAGTGAGCGGGGGGATTGATGAGCAGTTCTTC	CASSLIVSGGIDEQFF
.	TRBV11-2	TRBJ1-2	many	TGTGCCAGCCGGGGGCCAGGGAACTATGGCTACACCTTC	CASRGPGNYGYTF
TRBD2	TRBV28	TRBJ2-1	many	TGTGCCAGCAGTTTAACTAGCGGGGCCTACAATGAGCAGTTCTTC	CASSLTSGAYNEQFF
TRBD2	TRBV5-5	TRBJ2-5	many	TGTGCCAGCAGCTGGAGGTTTGCGGGGGGTGAGACCCAGTACTTC	CASSWRFAGGETQYF
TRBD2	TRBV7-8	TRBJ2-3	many	TGTGCCAGCAGCTTAGATAGCGGGTCGGGGGATACGCAGTATTTT	CASSLDSGSGDTQYF
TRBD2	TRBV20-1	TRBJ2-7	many	TGCAGTGCTAGACCTAGCGGGAGAAGCTACGAGCAGTACTTC	CSARPSGRSYEQYF
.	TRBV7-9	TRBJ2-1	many	TGTGCCAGCAGCCCGATCAGCGCCTACAATGAGCAGTTCTTC	CASSPISAYNEQFF
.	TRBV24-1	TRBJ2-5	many	TGTGCCACCAGTGATTTCGGGGAGACCCAGTACTTC	CATSDFGETQYF
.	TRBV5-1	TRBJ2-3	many	TGCGCCAGCAGCCCGACCGGGCAGTACACAGATACGCAGTATTTT	CASSPTGQYTDTQYF
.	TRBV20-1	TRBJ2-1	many	TGCAGTGCTACGGCAGAGACGTACAATGAGCAGTTCTTC	CSATAETYNEQFF
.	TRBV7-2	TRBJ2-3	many	TGTGCCAGCAGCTTAGTTGGATCTAGCACAGATACGCAGTATTTT	CASSLVGSSTDTQYF
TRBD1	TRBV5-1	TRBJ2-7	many	TGCGCCAGCAGCTTGATGCCGGGACAGATAAACTACGAGCAGTACTTC	CASSLMPGQINYEQYF
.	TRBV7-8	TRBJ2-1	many	TGTGCCAGCAGCTTAGAAAGTATACGCAATGAGCAGTTCTTC	CASSLESIRNEQFF
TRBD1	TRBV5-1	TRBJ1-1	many	TGCGCCAGCAGCTTGGGTTCCACAGGGGGCGCAGGGAACACTGAAGCTTTCTTT	CASSLGSTGGAGNTEAFF